This TCR beta chain was found in a study of shared clonotypes between healthy human individuals. Splitting of each subset's genomic DNA was done evenly across several immunoSEQ plates. Assay used: immunoSEQ multiplex PCR; TCRdb lists only in-frame clones, some missing. The profile shows around 370,000 clones, roughly 96% of them singletons. This receptor was obtained from a man aged 30-40 years in good health. Material: memory CD8+ T cells sorted from blood. Subset in this sample: CD45RO+ cells pooled with CCR7-negative TemRA cells.

In DNA form, the CDR3 reads TGTGCCAGCAGCTTTTTGGGGGCGCTCGGAAACACCATATATTTT. It yields the protein CASSFLGALGNTIYF. This chain connects TRBV7-9 to TRBJ1-3; tentatively, D is TRBD1 (6 bases). Trimming took off 3 bases at V and 4 bases at J, with 13 bases between the two ends. Looked up from germline, CDR1 is SEHNR and CDR2 is FQNEAQ (reference sequence). The CDR3 consists of 15 residues. Using reference TRBV7-9 and TRBJ1-3 for the parts outside the CDR3, the full variable domain is DTGVSQNPRHKITKRGQNVTFRCDPISEHNRLYWYRQTLGQGPEFLTYFQNEAQLEKSRLLSDRFSAERPKGSFSTLEIQRTEQGDSAMYLCASSFLGALGNTIYFGEGSWLTVV.